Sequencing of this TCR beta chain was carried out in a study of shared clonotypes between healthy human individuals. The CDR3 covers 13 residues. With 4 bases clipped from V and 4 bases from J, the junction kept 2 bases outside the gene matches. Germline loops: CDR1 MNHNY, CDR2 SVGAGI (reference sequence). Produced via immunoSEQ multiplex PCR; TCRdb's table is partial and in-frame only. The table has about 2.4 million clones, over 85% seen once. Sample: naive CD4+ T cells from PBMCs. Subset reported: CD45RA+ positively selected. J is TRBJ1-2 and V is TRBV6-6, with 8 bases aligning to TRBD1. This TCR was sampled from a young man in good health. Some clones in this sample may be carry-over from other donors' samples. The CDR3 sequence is CASSSDRGYGYTF. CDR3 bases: TGTGCCAGCAGTTCAGACAGGGGCTATGGCTACACCTTC.